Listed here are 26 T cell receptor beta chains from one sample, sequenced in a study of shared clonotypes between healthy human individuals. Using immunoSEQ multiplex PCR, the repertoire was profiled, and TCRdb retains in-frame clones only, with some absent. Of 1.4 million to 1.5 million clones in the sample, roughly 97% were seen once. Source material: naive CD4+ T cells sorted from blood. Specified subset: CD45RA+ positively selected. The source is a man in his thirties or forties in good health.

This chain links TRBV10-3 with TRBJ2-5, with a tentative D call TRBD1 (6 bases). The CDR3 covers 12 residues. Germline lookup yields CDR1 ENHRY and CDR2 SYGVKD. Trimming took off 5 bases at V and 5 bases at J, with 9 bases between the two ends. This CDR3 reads CAISTGLETQYF. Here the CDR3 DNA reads TGTGCCATCAGTACAGGGTTGGAGACCCAGTACTTC.

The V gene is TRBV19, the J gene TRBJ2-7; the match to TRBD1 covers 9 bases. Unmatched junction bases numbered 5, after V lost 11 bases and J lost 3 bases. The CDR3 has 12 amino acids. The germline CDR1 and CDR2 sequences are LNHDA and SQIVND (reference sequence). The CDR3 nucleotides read TGTGCCGGAAACAGGGGGCTCTACGAGCAGTACTTC. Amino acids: CAGNRGLYEQYF.

As DNA, the CDR3 is TGTGCCAGCACGGCGGGAGGGGAGCTGTTTTTT. It is translated as CASTAGGELFF. The chain carries TRBV6-1 and TRBJ2-2, with a tentative D call TRBD2 (6 bases). In germline, CDR1 is MNHNS, CDR2 SASEGT. The CDR3 length is 11 residues. V was trimmed by 7 bases and J by 8 bases, leaving 8 bases between them.

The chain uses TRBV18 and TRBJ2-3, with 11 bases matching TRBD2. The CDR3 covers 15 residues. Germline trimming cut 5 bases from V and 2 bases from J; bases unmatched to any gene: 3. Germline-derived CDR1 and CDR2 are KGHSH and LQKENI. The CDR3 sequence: CASSGTSGDTDTQYF. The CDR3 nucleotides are TGTGCCAGCTCAGGGACTAGCGGCGACACAGATACGCAGTATTTT. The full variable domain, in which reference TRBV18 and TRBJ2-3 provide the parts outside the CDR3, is NAGVMQNPRHLVRRRGQEARLRCSPMKGHSHVYWYRQLPEEGLKFMVYLQKENIIDESGMPKERFSAEFPKEGPSILRIQQVVRGDSAAYFCASSGTSGDTDTQYFGPGTRLTVL.

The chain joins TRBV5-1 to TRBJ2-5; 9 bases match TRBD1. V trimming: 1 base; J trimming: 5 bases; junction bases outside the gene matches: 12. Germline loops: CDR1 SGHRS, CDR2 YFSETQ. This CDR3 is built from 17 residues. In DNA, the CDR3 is TGCGCCAGCAGCTTGATATCCGGGACAGGGATAAGTGAGACCCAGTACTTC. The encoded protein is CASSLISGTGISETQYF.

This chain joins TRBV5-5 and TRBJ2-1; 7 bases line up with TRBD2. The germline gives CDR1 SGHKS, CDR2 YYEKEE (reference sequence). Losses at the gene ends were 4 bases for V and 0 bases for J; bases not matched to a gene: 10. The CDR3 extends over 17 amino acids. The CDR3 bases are TGTGCCAGCAGCCTTCTTTTCGGGGGGAGCTCCTACAATGAGCAGTTCTTC. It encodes CASSLLFGGSSYNEQFF.

The CDR3: CATQIRQVNTGELFF. CDR3 nucleotide sequence: TGTGCCACCCAAATAAGGCAGGTCAACACCGGGGAGCTGTTTTTT. The chain employs TRBV19 and TRBJ2-2; D gene uncertain. In germline, CDR1 is LNHDA, CDR2 SQIVND (reference sequence). The germline V and J ends were trimmed by 10 bases and 2 bases, with 17 bases remaining between them. The CDR3 sequence is 15 residues long.

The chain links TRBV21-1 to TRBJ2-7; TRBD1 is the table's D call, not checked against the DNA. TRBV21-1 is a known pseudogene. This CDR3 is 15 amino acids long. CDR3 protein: CASSDGTGSSYEQYF. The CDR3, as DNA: TGTGCCAGCAGCGACGGGACAGGATCTTCCTACGAGCAGTACTTC.

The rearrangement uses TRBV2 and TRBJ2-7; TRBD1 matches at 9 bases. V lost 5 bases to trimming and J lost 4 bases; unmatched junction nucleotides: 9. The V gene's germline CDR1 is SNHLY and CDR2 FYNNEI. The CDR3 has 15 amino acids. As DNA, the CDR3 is TGTGCCAGCAGTTACCAGGACAGGGGACGATACGAGCAGTACTTC. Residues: CASSYQDRGRYEQYF.

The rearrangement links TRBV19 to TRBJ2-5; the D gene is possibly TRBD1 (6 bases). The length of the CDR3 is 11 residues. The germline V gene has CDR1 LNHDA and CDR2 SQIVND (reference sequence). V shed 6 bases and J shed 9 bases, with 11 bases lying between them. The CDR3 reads CASRRAGAQYF. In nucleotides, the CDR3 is TGTGCCAGTAGAAGAGCAGGGGCCCAGTACTTC.

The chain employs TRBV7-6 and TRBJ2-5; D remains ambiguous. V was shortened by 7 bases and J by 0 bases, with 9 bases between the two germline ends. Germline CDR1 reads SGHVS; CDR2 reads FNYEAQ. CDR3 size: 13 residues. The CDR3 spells CASTNGNQETQYF. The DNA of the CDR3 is TGTGCCAGCACCAACGGCAACCAAGAGACCCAGTACTTC.

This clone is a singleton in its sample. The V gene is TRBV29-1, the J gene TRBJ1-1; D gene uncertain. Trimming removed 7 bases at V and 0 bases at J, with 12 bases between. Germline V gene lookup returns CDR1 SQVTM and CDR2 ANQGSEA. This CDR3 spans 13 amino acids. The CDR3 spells CSGEAGLNTEAFF. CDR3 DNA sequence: TGCAGCGGCGAGGCGGGCCTGAACACTGAAGCTTTCTTT. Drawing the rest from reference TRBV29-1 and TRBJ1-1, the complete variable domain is SAVISQKPSRDICQRGTSLTIQCQVDSQVTMMFWYRQQPGQSLTLIATANQGSEATYESGFVIDKFPISRPNLTFSTLTVSNMSPEDSSIYLCSGEAGLNTEAFFGQGTRLTVV.

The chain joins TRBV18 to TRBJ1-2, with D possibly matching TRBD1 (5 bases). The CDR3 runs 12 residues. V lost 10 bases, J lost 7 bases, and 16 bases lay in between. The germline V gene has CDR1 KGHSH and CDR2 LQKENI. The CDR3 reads CATSRGDRGYTF. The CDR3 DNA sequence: TGTGCCACTAGCCGGGGGGATCGTGGCTACACCTTC.

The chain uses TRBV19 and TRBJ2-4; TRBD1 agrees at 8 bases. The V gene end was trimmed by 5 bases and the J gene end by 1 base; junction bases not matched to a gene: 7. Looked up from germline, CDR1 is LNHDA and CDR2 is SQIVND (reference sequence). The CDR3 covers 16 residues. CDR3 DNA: TGTGCCAGTAGTGGTGGTCGGGACAGGGCCAAAAACATTCAGTACTTC. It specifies CASSGGRDRAKNIQYF.

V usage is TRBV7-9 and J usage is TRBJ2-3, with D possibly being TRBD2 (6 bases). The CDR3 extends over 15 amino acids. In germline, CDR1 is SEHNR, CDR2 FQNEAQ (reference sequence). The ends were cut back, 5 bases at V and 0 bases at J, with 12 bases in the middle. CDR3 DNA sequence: TGTGCCAGCAGCCCACGCGGGGCGAGCACAGATACGCAGTATTTT. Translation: CASSPRGASTDTQYF.

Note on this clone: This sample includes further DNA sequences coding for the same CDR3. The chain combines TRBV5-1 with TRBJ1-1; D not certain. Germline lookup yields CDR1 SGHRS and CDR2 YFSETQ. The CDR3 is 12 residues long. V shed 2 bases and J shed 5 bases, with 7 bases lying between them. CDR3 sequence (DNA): TGCGCCAGCAGCTTCCTGGATACTGAAGCTTTCTTT. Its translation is CASSFLDTEAFF.

The CDR3 spells CASSRDRGTDTQYF. DNA of the CDR3: TGTGCCAGCAGTAGGGACAGAGGAACAGATACGCAGTATTTT. V is TRBV6-4 and J is TRBJ2-3; 7 positions agree with TRBD1. V lost 5 bases, J lost 3 bases, and 5 bases stayed unmatched. CDR1 and CDR2 from the germline V gene are MRHNA and SNTAGT. CDR3 length: 14 amino acids.

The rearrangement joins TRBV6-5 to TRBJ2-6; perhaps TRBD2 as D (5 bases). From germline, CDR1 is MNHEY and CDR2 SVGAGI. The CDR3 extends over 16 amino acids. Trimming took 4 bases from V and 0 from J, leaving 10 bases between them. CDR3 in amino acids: CASSSIGDSGANVLTF. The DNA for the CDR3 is TGTGCCAGCAGTTCCATCGGGGACTCTGGGGCCAACGTCCTGACTTTC.

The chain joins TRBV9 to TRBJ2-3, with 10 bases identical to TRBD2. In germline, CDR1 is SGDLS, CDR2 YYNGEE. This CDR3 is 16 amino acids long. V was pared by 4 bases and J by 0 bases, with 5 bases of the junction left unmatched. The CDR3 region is CASSSGTSASTDTQYF. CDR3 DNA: TGTGCCAGCAGCTCCGGGACTAGCGCCAGCACAGATACGCAGTATTTT.

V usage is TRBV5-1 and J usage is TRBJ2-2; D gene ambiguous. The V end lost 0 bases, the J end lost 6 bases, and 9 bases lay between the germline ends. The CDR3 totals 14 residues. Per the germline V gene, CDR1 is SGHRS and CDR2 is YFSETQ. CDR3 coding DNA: TGCGCCAGCAGCTTGGTGACACCACCCGGGGAGCTGTTTTTT. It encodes CASSLVTPPGELFF.

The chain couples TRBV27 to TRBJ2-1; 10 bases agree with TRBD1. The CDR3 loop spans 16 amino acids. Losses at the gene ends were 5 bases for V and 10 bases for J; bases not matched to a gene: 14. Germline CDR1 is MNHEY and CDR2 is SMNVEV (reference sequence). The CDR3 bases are TGTGCCAGCAGTCCTATAACCGGGACAGGGGCTAGGGAGCAGTTCTTC. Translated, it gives CASSPITGTGAREQFF.

The CDR3 DNA follows: TGTGCCAGCAGCCTAGGGACAGGGGGGGTAGGTGAAAAACTGTTTTTT. This translates into CASSLGTGGVGEKLFF. This chain uses TRBV7-6 with TRBJ1-4, with 11 bases lining up with TRBD1. Germline CDR1 and CDR2: SGHVS and FNYEAQ. V shed 5 bases and J 7 bases; nucleotides not matched to a gene: 9. The CDR3 is made up of 16 amino acids. The variable domain in full, completed from reference TRBV7-6 and TRBJ1-4, reads GAGVSQSPRYKVTKRGQDVALRCDPISGHVSLYWYRQALGQGPEFLTYFNYEAQQDKSGLPNDRFSAERPEGSISTLTIQRTEQRDSAMYRCASSLGTGGVGEKLFFGSGTQLSVL.

CDR3 nucleotide sequence: TGTGCCAGCAGCTTCAACATGCGGGGGAGCTCCTACAATGAGCAGTTCTTC. Residues: CASSFNMRGSSYNEQFF. The chain has TRBV11-2 and TRBJ2-1; TRBD2 aligns across 7 bases. Trimming removed 3 bases from V and 0 bases from J; junction bases left unmatched: 8. The CDR3 spans 17 residues. Germline V gene data show CDR1 as SGHAT and CDR2 as FQNNGV. Full variable domain (remainder filled in from reference TRBV11-2 and TRBJ2-1): EAGVAQSPRYKIIEKRQSVAFWCNPISGHATLYWYQQILGQGPKLLIQFQNNGVVDDSQLPKDRFSAERLKGVDSTLKIQPAKLEDSAVYLCASSFNMRGSSYNEQFFGPGTRLTVL.

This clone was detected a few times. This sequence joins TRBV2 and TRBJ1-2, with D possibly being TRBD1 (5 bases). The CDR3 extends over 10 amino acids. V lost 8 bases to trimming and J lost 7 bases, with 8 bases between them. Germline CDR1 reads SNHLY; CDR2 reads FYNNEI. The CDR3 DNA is TGTGCCAGCGGGGGAGGTGGCTACACCTTC. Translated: CASGGGGYTF.

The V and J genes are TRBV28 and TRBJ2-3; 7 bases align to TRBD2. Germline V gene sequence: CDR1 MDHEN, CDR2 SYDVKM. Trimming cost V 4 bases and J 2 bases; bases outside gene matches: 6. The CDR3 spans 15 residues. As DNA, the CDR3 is TGTGCCAGCAGTTCTCAGCGGGGTCACACAGATACGCAGTATTTT. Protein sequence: CASSSQRGHTDTQYF.

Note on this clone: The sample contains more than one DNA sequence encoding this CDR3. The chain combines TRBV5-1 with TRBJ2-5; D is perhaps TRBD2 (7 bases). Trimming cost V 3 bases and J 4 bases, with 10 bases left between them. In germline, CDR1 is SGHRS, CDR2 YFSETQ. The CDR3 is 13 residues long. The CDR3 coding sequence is TGCGCCAGCAGCTCCGGGGGGCGAGAGACCCAGTACTTC. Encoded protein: CASSSGGRETQYF. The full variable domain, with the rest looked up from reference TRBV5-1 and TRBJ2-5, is KAGVTQTPRYLIKTRGQQVTLSCSPISGHRSVSWYQQTPGQGLQFLFEYFSETQRNKGNFPGRFSGRQFSNSRSEMNVSTLELGDSALYLCASSSGGRETQYFGPGTRLLVL.